The entry below gives a single TCR beta chain sequence along with its context. Its cognate antigen is unknown. Sequenced by immunoSEQ multiplex PCR; TCRdb stores in-frame clones only, minus some. This table has around 28,000 clones, 75% to 80% appearing once. Using viral peptide pools, the ViraFEST assay grew out antigen-specific CD4+ T cells prior to sequencing. Following a roughly eleven-day culture, CD4+ T cells were purified. The person acquired a PCR-confirmed SARS-CoV-2 infection between March and December 2020. Both day 3 and day 7 saw half the medium replaced with IL-2 medium. This entry is derived from a study of vaccination effects on CD4 cells after COVID-19. General study results and limits: Infection- and vaccine-induced clones contracted markedly late after vaccination. The authors studied few convalescent patients and collected no early post-infection timepoints.

The germline V and J ends were trimmed by 3 bases and 0 bases, with 21 bases remaining between them. The length of the CDR3 is 19 residues. This clonotype originated in a human donor who had a prior SARS-CoV-2 infection. Specimen: CD4+ T cells from PBMCs cultured with HCoV-NL63 spike peptides, collected before COVID-19 vaccination. The gene calls are TRBV23-1 and TRBJ1-5; D perhaps matches TRBD1 (5 bases). TRBV23-1 is annotated as an ORF whose role is uncertain. This CDR3 reads CASSHPIPTEIYSNQPQHF. The CDR3 DNA follows: TGCGCCAGCAGTCACCCCATTCCGACAGAAATCTATAGCAATCAGCCCCAGCATTTT.